This TCR beta chain was found in a study of T cell repertoires in cytomegalovirus infection. TCRdb used MiXCR to reprocess the reads, holding one entry per CDR3 protein. The sample has 100,000 or so distinct CDR3 sequences; under 25% are singletons. The receptor comes from a human donor in good health (CMV status not recorded). Some clones in this sample may be carry-over from other donors' samples. The source material was CD8+ T cells from PBMCs.

In DNA, the CDR3 is TGTGCCAGTAGTGCCAGCCCGAGCTTTCAGGGGATCTATGGCTACACCTTC. Translated: CASSASPSFQGIYGYTF. V and J are TRBV19 and TRBJ1-2, with a tentative D call TRBD1 (6 bases). Germline CDR1 reads LNHDA; CDR2 reads SQIVND (reference sequence). V shed 5 bases and J shed 4 bases, with 23 bases lying between them. The CDR3 spans 17 residues.